The TCR beta chain under discussion was sequenced for a study of shared clonotypes between healthy human individuals. The CDR3 extends over 14 amino acids. From germline, CDR1 is MNHEY and CDR2 SMNVEV (reference sequence). The ends lost 5 bases at V and 3 bases at J; junction bases unmatched: 7. The naive CD8 population came from CD45RO-negative cells selected for CCR7, without terminally differentiated effector memory CD45RA+ cells. The genomic DNA of each subset was split evenly across several immunoSEQ plates. Clones were read by immunoSEQ multiplex PCR, and TCRdb kept only the in-frame ones, dropping some. The sample includes millions of clones, 93% seen only once; the top ten take under 2%.

This sequence originates from a man aged 18 to 35 in good health. Some clones in this sample may be carry-over from other donors' samples. Sequenced input: naive CD8+ T cells from PBMCs. The rearrangement joins TRBV27 to TRBJ2-7, with TRBD1 identical over 7 bases. In nucleotides, the CDR3 is TGTGCCAGCAGTCCCCGGGACAGACTCTACGAGCAGTACTTC. It specifies CASSPRDRLYEQYF.